The 24 T cell receptor beta chains below all came from one sample that was sequenced in a study of shared clonotypes between healthy human individuals. The method was immunoSEQ multiplex PCR; TCRdb's version includes in-frame clones alone and lacks a portion of them. The table shows over a million clones, with 75% to 85% occurring only once. The material sequenced was memory CD4+ T cells from PBMCs. The subset was: CD45RA-negative fraction. Receptor source: a man in his late teens or twenties in good health. Some clones in this sample may be carry-over from other donors' samples.

V usage is TRBV4-1 and J usage is TRBJ2-3; D is ambiguous. Trimming took off 4 bases at V and 0 bases at J, with 14 bases between the two ends. The length of the CDR3 is 16 residues. Germline-derived CDR1 and CDR2 are MGHRA and YSYEKL. The CDR3: CASSPFDRTSTDTQYF. The DNA of the CDR3 is TGCGCCAGCAGCCCCTTTGACCGTACAAGCACAGATACGCAGTATTTT.

V and J are TRBV4-1 and TRBJ2-1, with 9 bases aligning to TRBD2. Germline V gene sequence: CDR1 MGHRA, CDR2 YSYEKL. CDR3 size: 17 residues. With V trimmed by 0 bases and J by 8 bases, 11 bases remained unmatched. CDR3 coding DNA: TGCGCCAGCAGCCAAGATCGCGCGGGAGGGCTTTGGTATGAGCAGTTCTTC. Translated, it gives CASSQDRAGGLWYEQFF.

CDR3 sequence: CASLAGITEAFF. CDR3 bases: TGTGCCAGCTTAGCGGGAATCACTGAAGCTTTCTTT. V is TRBV28 and J is TRBJ1-1; the D is unclear. Per germline, CDR1 MDHEN and CDR2 SYDVKM. The CDR3 spans 12 residues. Trimming removed 8 bases from V and 4 bases from J, with 11 bases in between.

Notes on this clone: Other DNA sequences in this specimen translate into the identical CDR3. This chain links TRBV5-4 with TRBJ2-1, with 8 positions matching TRBD2. Germline trimming cut 3 bases from V and 0 bases from J; bases unmatched to any gene: 2. CDR1 is SGHNT and CDR2 is YYREEE in the germline V gene (reference sequence). This CDR3 is 15 amino acids long. The CDR3 nucleotides are TGTGCCAGCAGCTCACTAGCGGCCTCCTACAATGAGCAGTTCTTC. Its protein is CASSSLAASYNEQFF.

This clone showed up just once. This chain joins TRBV10-3 and TRBJ2-5; 10 bases are shared with TRBD2. V lost 3 bases, J lost 2 bases, and 15 bases stayed unmatched. This CDR3 spans 19 amino acids. CDR1 is ENHRY and CDR2 is SYGVKD in the germline V gene. The CDR3 nucleotides read TGTGCCATCAGTGACCCCATGGGGCTAGCGGGGGAAAAACAAGAGACCCAGTACTTC. As protein: CAISDPMGLAGEKQETQYF.

The V gene is TRBV7-9, the J gene TRBJ2-7, with 7 positions matching TRBD2. The V gene's germline CDR1 is SEHNR and CDR2 FQNEAQ (reference sequence). V trimming: 1 base; J trimming: 0 bases; junction bases outside the gene matches: 3. The CDR3 sequence is 15 residues long. This CDR3 reads CASSLDGGSSYEQYF. The CDR3 DNA sequence: TGTGCCAGCAGCTTAGACGGGGGGAGCTCCTACGAGCAGTACTTC.

The gene calls are TRBV5-1 and TRBJ1-3, with 7 bases identical to TRBD1. Per the germline V gene, CDR1 is SGHRS and CDR2 is YFSETQ. J gave up 4 bases and V 5 bases, and 12 bases lay outside the gene matches. The CDR3 loop spans 16 amino acids. The CDR3: CASRPGGGATGNTIYF. The CDR3 DNA follows: TGCGCCAGCAGACCTGGAGGGGGCGCAACGGGAAACACCATATATTTT. The whole variable domain, remainder taken from reference TRBV5-1 and TRBJ1-3, is KAGVTQTPRYLIKTRGQQVTLSCSPISGHRSVSWYQQTPGQGLQFLFEYFSETQRNKGNFPGRFSGRQFSNSRSEMNVSTLELGDSALYLCASRPGGGATGNTIYFGEGSWLTVV.

The chain recombines TRBV7-2 with TRBJ2-5; 9 positions agree with TRBD1. CDR3 size: 15 residues. Germline V gives CDR1 SGHTA, CDR2 FQGNSA. V was pared by 1 base and J by 4 bases, with 4 bases of the junction left unmatched. The chain's CDR3 is CASSLVVTGGETQYF. The CDR3 DNA follows: TGTGCCAGCAGCTTAGTTGTGACAGGGGGAGAGACCCAGTACTTC.

The genes are TRBV28 and TRBJ2-7, with TRBD1 as a possible D gene (6 bases). The CDR3 is 13 amino acids. V was trimmed by 6 bases and J by 6 bases, leaving 15 bases between them. Germline assignment: CDR1 MDHEN and CDR2 SYDVKM. In nucleotides, the CDR3 is TGTGCCAGCAGCTCAGGGCGCAGGGGCGAGCAGTACTTC. This sequence encodes CASSSGRRGEQYF.

This chain uses TRBV11-2 with TRBJ1-1; D is perhaps TRBD1 (5 bases). Germline CDR1 and CDR2: SGHAT and FQNNGV. CDR3 length equals 13 residues. The V end was cut by 0 bases, the J end by 9 bases, with 11 bases between. CDR3 sequence: CASSLDRLGQAFF. CDR3 sequence (DNA): TGTGCCAGCAGCTTAGATCGGCTGGGGCAAGCTTTCTTT.

This chain connects TRBV29-1 to TRBJ2-5; TRBD2 matches at 7 bases. The CDR3 runs to 13 residues. V was pared by 4 bases and J by 5 bases, with 7 bases of the junction left unmatched. Germline CDR1 reads SQVTM; CDR2 reads ANQGSEA. The CDR3 protein is CSVAWRERETQYF. The CDR3 DNA is TGCAGCGTTGCGTGGCGGGAGCGGGAGACCCAGTACTTC.

V is TRBV28 and J is TRBJ2-6, with no clear D. Germline-derived CDR1 and CDR2 are MDHEN and SYDVKM. V lost 5 bases and J 7 bases, leaving 6 bases between the germline ends. The CDR3 spans 12 residues. CDR3 bases: TGTGCCAGCAGTACCGGTGCCAACGTCCTGACTTTC. Its translation: CASSTGANVLTF.

Only one count was recorded for this clone. This chain uses TRBV19 with TRBJ2-5; 8 nucleotides agree with TRBD2. The germline V gene has CDR1 LNHDA and CDR2 SQIVND (reference sequence). V was pared by 4 bases and J by 5 bases, with 6 bases of the junction left unmatched. The CDR3 runs to 14 residues. The CDR3 sequence is CASSSAGGRETQYF. The CDR3 bases are TGTGCCAGTAGTAGCGCGGGAGGAAGGGAGACCCAGTACTTC.

This clone showed up just once. The V gene is TRBV6-1, the J gene TRBJ2-7, with 12 bases matching TRBD2. The V segment lost 4 bases and the J segment 4 bases; nucleotides outside the gene matches: 5. CDR3 length: 15 residues. Germline-derived CDR1 and CDR2 are MNHNS and SASEGT. In nucleotides, the CDR3 is TGTGCCAGCAGTGTGAGACTAGCGGGAGTTTACGAGCAGTACTTC. Encoded protein: CASSVRLAGVYEQYF.

The chain combines TRBV27 with TRBJ2-3, with 15 positions matching TRBD2. The V segment lost 6 bases and the J segment 5 bases; nucleotides outside the gene matches: 15. CDR1 MNHEY and CDR2 SMNVEV come from the germline V gene (reference sequence). The CDR3 extends over 19 amino acids. CDR3 bases: TGTGCCAGCAGCTGGAGCGGACAGGGACTAGCGGGAGGTGTAGATACGCAGTATTTT. This encodes CASSWSGQGLAGGVDTQYF.

The chain joins TRBV11-3 to TRBJ1-1; 10 nucleotides match TRBD1. The V and J ends lost 5 bases and 2 bases, in that order; junction bases with no gene match: 8. The CDR3 totals 16 residues. Germline V gene lookup returns CDR1 SGHNT and CDR2 YENEEA. Here the CDR3 DNA reads TGTGCCAGCAGCGAAGGAGGACAGGGGGGAAACACTGAAGCTTTCTTT. Translating it yields CASSEGGQGGNTEAFF. Together with reference TRBV11-3 and TRBJ1-1, the CDR3 gives the full variable domain: EAGVVQSPRYKIIEKKQPVAFWCNPISGHNTLYWYLQNLGQGPELLIRYENEEAVDDSQLPKDRFSAERLKGVDSTLKIQPAELGDSAVYLCASSEGGQGGNTEAFFGQGTRLTVV.

CDR3 bases: TGTGCCACCTCAGCGGGTACGGGAGATACGCAGTATTTT. Translated: CATSAGTGDTQYF. The chain employs TRBV10-3 and TRBJ2-3, with a possible D match to TRBD2 (6 bases). The CDR3 spans 13 residues. Germline loops: CDR1 ENHRY, CDR2 SYGVKD. Trimming stripped 10 bases from V and 5 bases from J, with 16 bases between.

This clone was seen repeatedly, ten times or more. This chain uses TRBV7-8 with TRBJ2-3; D is possibly TRBD2 (5 bases). CDR1 is SGHVS and CDR2 is FQNEAQ in the germline V gene. CDR3 length equals 12 residues. Trimming took 4 bases from V and 8 from J, leaving 10 bases between them. CDR3 coding DNA: TGTGCCAGCAGCTACGGGGAAGGTACGCAGTATTTT. Residues: CASSYGEGTQYF.

This clone was detected once. This rearrangement joins TRBV25-1 to TRBJ1-4, with 9 bases that match TRBD1. The CDR3 spans 15 residues. CDR1 MGHDK and CDR2 SYGVNS come from the germline V gene. J lost 7 bases, V lost 4 bases, and 7 bases had no gene match. The CDR3 DNA reads TGTGCCAGCAGTGCCCGGGGACAGGGAGGTGAAAAACTGTTTTTT. The encoded protein is CASSARGQGGEKLFF.

The V gene is TRBV28, the J gene TRBJ2-3; D tentatively reads TRBD1 or TRBD2 (5 bases each). Looked up from germline, CDR1 is MDHEN and CDR2 is SYDVKM. The CDR3 covers 14 residues. V lost 7 bases to trimming and J lost 1 base, with 12 bases between them. The CDR3 DNA follows: TGTGCCAGCAATCGGCAGGGAGGCACAGATACGCAGTATTTT. It codes for CASNRQGGTDTQYF.

The chain combines TRBV5-4 with TRBJ1-4; 9 bases agree with TRBD1. The CDR3 runs to 16 residues. The germline CDR1 and CDR2 sequences are SGHNT and YYREEE (reference sequence). Losses at the gene ends were 3 bases for V and 8 bases for J; bases not matched to a gene: 11. The CDR3 sequence is CASSSGTGRTEEKLFF. For the CDR3, the DNA is TGTGCCAGCAGCTCGGGGACAGGGAGAACTGAGGAAAAACTGTTTTTT.

The chain has TRBV4-2 and TRBJ2-2; unclear D gene. The length of the CDR3 is 15 residues. Germline V lookup: CDR1 LGHNA, CDR2 YNFKEQ. V was shortened by 2 bases and J by 5 bases, with 12 bases between the two germline ends. The CDR3, as DNA: TGTGCCAGCAGCCAATTGCCTCACCTAACCGGGGAGCTGTTTTTT. It yields the protein CASSQLPHLTGELFF.

The chain carries TRBV29-1 and TRBJ2-5; a possible D gene is TRBD2 (6 bases). The J call may be incorrect, as the DNA end agrees better with TRBJ2-7. CDR1 is SQVTM and CDR2 is ANQGSEA in the germline V gene. The CDR3 loop spans 15 amino acids. CDR3 DNA sequence: TGCAGCGTTGGGAAAGGGACCGGAGGGTCCTACGAGCAGTACTTC. This codes for CSVGKGTGGSYEQYF.

Regarding this clone: Other nucleotide sequences from this sample produce the same CDR3. The chain couples TRBV11-2 to TRBJ2-7; no firm D call. The CDR3 consists of 11 residues. CDR1 SGHAT and CDR2 FQNNGV come from the germline V gene. Trimming took off 5 bases at V and 2 bases at J, with 4 bases between the two ends. CDR3 amino acids: CASSLAYEQYF. The CDR3 DNA is TGTGCCAGCAGCCTCGCCTACGAGCAGTACTTC.